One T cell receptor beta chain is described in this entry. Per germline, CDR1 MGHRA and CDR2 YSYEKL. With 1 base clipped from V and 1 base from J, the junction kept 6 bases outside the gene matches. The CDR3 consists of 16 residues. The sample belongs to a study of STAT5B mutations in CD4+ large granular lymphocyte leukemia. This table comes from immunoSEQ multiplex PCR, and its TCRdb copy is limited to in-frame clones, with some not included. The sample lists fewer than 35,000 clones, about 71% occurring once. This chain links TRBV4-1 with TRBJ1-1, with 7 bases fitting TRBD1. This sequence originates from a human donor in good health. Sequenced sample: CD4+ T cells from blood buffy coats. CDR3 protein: CASSQGEGAGNTEAFF. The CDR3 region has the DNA TGCGCCAGCAGCCAAGGAGAGGGGGCAGGGAACACTGAAGCTTTCTTT.